This is a list of T cell receptor beta chains from one sample in a study of shared clonotypes between healthy human individuals. Clones were sequenced by immunoSEQ multiplex PCR, and TCRdb holds only the in-frame ones, with some missing. Of just over 2,000,000 clones in the sample, about 95% were seen once. Source material: naive CD8+ T cells sorted from blood. Every receptor here comes from a man between 18 and 35 years old in good health. CDR3s include the opening cysteine and the closing phenylalanine or tryptophan. The D gene is left open where the match is weak. Only some rows state a clone size, as once, few, many or a class for expanded clones.

>.|TRBV27|.|TRBJ2-1
CASSHEGNNEQFF
TGTGCCAGCAGTCATGAGGGTAACAATGAGCAGTTCTTC
>.|TRBV14|.|TRBJ2-1
CASSQGYNEQFF
TGTGCCAGCAGCCAGGGTTACAATGAGCAGTTCTTC
>TRBD2|TRBV4-3|once|TRBJ2-1
CASSLTSGNYNEQFF
TGCGCCAGCAGCCTAACTAGCGGGAACTACAATGAGCAGTTCTTC
>TRBD1|TRBV19|.|TRBJ2-7
CASSITGTAYEQYF
TGTGCCAGTAGTATAACCGGGACAGCCTACGAGCAGTACTTC
>.|TRBV5-1|.|TRBJ2-7
CASSLSQSPYEQYF
TGCGCCAGCAGCTTGAGTCAGTCACCCTACGAGCAGTACTTC
>TRBD2|TRBV9|.|TRBJ2-7
CASRKLAGDGEQYF
TGTGCCAGCAGGAAACTAGCGGGAGACGGCGAGCAGTACTTC
>TRBD1|TRBV29-1|.|TRBJ2-1
CSVEDLAQGAGGEQFF
TGCAGCGTTGAAGATCTCGCCCAGGGGGCGGGCGGTGAGCAGTTCTTC
>TRBD2|TRBV5-6|.|TRBJ2-1
CASSLAGFYNEQFF
TGTGCCAGCAGCCTAGCGGGATTCTACAATGAGCAGTTCTTC
>TRBD2|TRBV14|.|TRBJ2-1
CASSLLAGGEQFF
TGTGCCAGCAGCCTGCTGGCGGGAGGTGAGCAGTTCTTC
>TRBD2|TRBV10-1|.|TRBJ2-7
CASSELGSGSVYEQYF
TGCGCCAGCAGTGAGCTTGGGAGCGGGAGCGTTTACGAGCAGTACTTC
>.|TRBV7-9|.|TRBJ2-2
CASSYWDTGELFF
TGTGCCAGCAGCTATTGGGACACCGGGGAGCTGTTTTTT
>.|TRBV2|.|TRBJ2-1
CASSQGPSSYNEQFF
TGTGCCAGCAGCCAGGGACCCAGCTCCTACAATGAGCAGTTCTTC
>TRBD2|TRBV5-1|.|TRBJ2-1
CASSPWAREAANEQFF
TGCGCCAGCAGCCCCTGGGCGCGGGAGGCGGCAAATGAGCAGTTCTTC
>TRBD1|TRBV29-1|.|TRBJ2-5
CSVEDPDRGHETQYF
TGCAGCGTTGAAGACCCGGACAGGGGGCACGAGACCCAGTACTTC
>.|TRBV10-3|.|TRBJ2-5
CAISPAGETQYF
TGTGCCATCAGCCCGGCGGGAGAGACCCAGTACTTC
>TRBD1|TRBV6-1|.|TRBJ1-2
CASSEGGQGFSGYTF
TGTGCCAGCAGTGAAGGGGGACAGGGTTTCAGTGGCTACACCTTC
>TRBD1|TRBV10-3|.|TRBJ2-3
CAISDRGKTSTDTQYF
TGTGCCATCAGCGACAGGGGGAAAACTAGCACAGATACGCAGTATTTT
>.|TRBV27|.|TRBJ1-1
CASSHQRTSGGAFF
TGTGCCAGCAGTCACCAGCGGACGTCGGGTGGAGCTTTCTTT
>TRBD1|TRBV5-1|.|TRBJ1-2
CASSLGQGEVGYTF
TGCGCCAGCAGCCTAGGACAGGGGGAGGTAGGCTACACCTTC
>.|TRBV27|.|TRBJ2-7
CASIGVGAPYEQYF
TGTGCCAGCATTGGCGTAGGAGCCCCCTACGAGCAGTACTTC
>TRBD1|TRBV5-6|.|TRBJ2-2
CASSWDRNTGELFF
TGTGCCAGCAGCTGGGACAGGAACACCGGGGAGCTGTTTTTT
>.|TRBV4-3|.|TRBJ2-2
CASSRVWAANTGELFF
TGCGCCAGCAGCCGTGTCTGGGCAGCGAACACCGGGGAGCTGTTTTTT
>.|TRBV9|.|TRBJ2-1
CASSATGNNDNEQFF
TGTGCCAGCAGCGCCACCGGGAACAATGATAATGAGCAGTTCTTC
>TRBD1|TRBV7-8|.|TRBJ2-5
CASSLAGTGDYQETQYF
TGTGCCAGCAGCTTAGCCGGGACAGGGGACTACCAAGAGACCCAGTACTTC
>TRBD1|TRBV25-1|.|TRBJ2-1
CASTGQGHDEQFF
TGTGCCAGCACGGGACAGGGGCATGATGAGCAGTTCTTC
>TRBD1|TRBV2|.|TRBJ2-7
CASRGQAQYF
TGTGCCAGCAGGGGACAGGCTCAGTACTTC
>.|TRBV12-5|.|TRBJ2-7
CASGPPWEQYF
TGTGCTAGTGGTCCCCCATGGGAGCAGTACTTC
>.|TRBV6-1|.|TRBJ1-6
CASSESAGIGSPLHF
TGTGCCAGCAGTGAATCGGCGGGAATCGGATCACCCCTCCACTTT
>.|TRBV4-1|.|TRBJ1-1
CASSQADSRSAEAFF
TGCGCCAGCAGCCAAGCCGACAGTCGGAGCGCTGAAGCTTTCTTT
>TRBD2|TRBV2|.|TRBJ2-5
CASRASGGTSLGETQYF
TGTGCCAGCAGGGCCAGCGGGGGGACCTCCCTCGGGGAGACTCAGTACTTC
>TRBD1|TRBV7-9|.|TRBJ1-4
CASSFFDRQGTEKLFF
TGTGCCAGCAGCTTCTTCGACCGACAGGGTACAGAAAAACTGTTTTTT
>.|TRBV9|once|TRBJ2-7
CASSPRTDFYEQYF
TGTGCCAGCAGCCCCCGGACGGATTTCTACGAGCAGTACTTC
>.|TRBV7-6|.|TRBJ2-1
CASSSHEGGYNEQFF
TGTGCCAGCAGCTCGCACGAGGGAGGATACAATGAGCAGTTCTTC
>.|TRBV6-1|.|TRBJ1-3
CASSEWLWFSGNTIYF
TGTGCCAGCAGTGAATGGTTATGGTTCTCTGGAAACACCATATATTTT
>.|TRBV5-4|.|TRBJ2-7
CASSTVSGPGSYEQYF
TGTGCCAGCAGCACCGTTAGCGGTCCCGGCTCCTACGAGCAGTACTTC
>TRBD2|TRBV27|.|TRBJ2-7
CASSFLNSGGAYEQYF
TGTGCCAGCAGTTTTCTGAACAGCGGGGGGGCCTACGAGCAGTACTTC
>TRBD2|TRBV4-1|.|TRBJ2-1
CASSQHGLGGVDEQFF
TGCGCCAGCAGCCAACACGGACTAGGTGGAGTGGATGAGCAGTTCTTC
>.|TRBV28|.|TRBJ2-3
CASSRPFTDTQYF
TGTGCCAGCAGTCGGCCCTTCACAGATACGCAGTATTTT
>TRBD2|TRBV5-1|.|TRBJ2-3
CASSSSLAGGPPDTQYF
TGCGCCAGCAGCTCCTCCCTAGCGGGGGGGCCCCCAGATACGCAGTATTTT
>.|TRBV6-6|once|TRBJ2-7
CSSQGMSYEQYF
TGTTCTTCTCAGGGTATGTCCTACGAGCAGTACTTC
>.|TRBV7-9|.|TRBJ2-2
CASSSGWGVGELFF
TGTGCCAGCAGCTCCGGATGGGGTGTAGGGGAGCTGTTTTTT
>TRBD2|TRBV4-3|.|TRBJ2-7
CASSQGLAKSYEQYF
TGCGCCAGCAGCCAAGGACTAGCCAAGTCCTACGAGCAGTACTTC
>TRBD2|TRBV11-2|.|TRBJ2-7
CASSLAGEYYEQYF
TGTGCCAGCAGCCTAGCGGGAGAATACTACGAGCAGTACTTC
>.|TRBV5-1|.|TRBJ1-2
CASSPRKGEGELNYGYTF
TGCGCCAGCAGCCCCCGGAAGGGCGAGGGTGAGCTCAACTATGGCTACACCTTC
>.|TRBV27|.|TRBJ2-3
CASSPFSGVSTDTQYF
TGTGCCAGCAGCCCCTTTTCAGGGGTCAGCACAGATACGCAGTATTTT
>TRBD1|TRBV4-1|.|TRBJ1-1
CASSQEPGGWTEAFF
TGCGCCAGCAGCCAAGAACCAGGGGGATGGACTGAAGCTTTCTTT
>.|TRBV7-9|.|TRBJ1-2
CASKGGNYGYTF
TGTGCCAGCAAGGGGGGGAACTATGGCTACACCTTC
>.|TRBV5-1|.|TRBJ2-1
CASSLVGGHNEQFF
TGCGCCAGCAGCTTGGTGGGTGGACACAATGAGCAGTTCTTC
>.|TRBV20-1|.|TRBJ2-7
CRGGTYEQYF
TGCAGGGGCGGGACCTACGAGCAGTACTTC
>.|TRBV4-1|.|TRBJ2-1
CASSPIGGSSYNEQFF
TGCGCCAGCAGCCCGATAGGGGGGAGCTCCTACAATGAGCAGTTCTTC
>.|TRBV28|.|TRBJ2-1
CASSFGSYNEQFF
TGTGCCAGCAGTTTTGGCTCCTACAATGAGCAGTTCTTC
>TRBD2|TRBV7-8|.|TRBJ2-3
CASSTSLAGVTDTQYF
TGTGCCAGCAGCACTTCCCTAGCGGGGGTCACAGATACGCAGTATTTT